This T cell receptor beta chain is drawn from a study of shared clonotypes between healthy human individuals. This CDR3 has 12 amino acids. The V gene's germline CDR1 is SGHNT and CDR2 YYREEE (reference sequence). Trimming removed 2 bases at V and 6 bases at J, with 9 bases between. It was CD45RO-negative cells, positively selected for CCR7, that made up naive CD8 cells, with terminally differentiated effector memory CD45RA+ cells excluded. The assay was immunoSEQ multiplex PCR, and TCRdb's table has in-frame clones only and misses some. The repertoire holds around 2,100,000 clones, with about 95% as singletons. A note on this clone: The antigen remains unidentified. Other DNA sequences within the sample encode an identical CDR3.

Study results and limitations: As a rule, naive subsets had a larger estimated richness than memory subsets. Inspection by rarefaction showed sorted-subset sequencing to be incomplete despite large depth. Clonotypes shared by all four sorted-subset donors had higher generation probabilities than non-shared clonotypes.

Sequenced: naive CD8+ T cells sorted from blood. The TCR originated in a man aged 18 to 30 in good health. The genes are TRBV5-4 and TRBJ2-7; maybe TRBD2 (6 bases). This CDR3 reads CASSFGGGEQYF. CDR3 nucleotide sequence: TGTGCCAGCAGCTTCGGGGGAGGCGAGCAGTACTTC.